Following are 4 T cell receptor beta chains from one sample sequenced in a study of shared clonotypes between healthy human individuals. Method: immunoSEQ multiplex PCR; TCRdb's copy keeps in-frame clones and lacks some. This sample yields 2 million to 2.5 million clones, of which 85% to 95% are seen a single time; under 0.45% belongs to the top ten. The sample consisted of naive CD4+ T cells from PBMCs. Subset defined: CD45RA+ positively selected. The receptors come from a man between 18 and 35 years old in good health. Some clones in this sample may be carry-over from other donors' samples.

The genes are TRBV27 and TRBJ2-7, with 8 bases lining up with TRBD1. V was clipped by 6 bases and J by 0 bases; unmatched bases: 10. The CDR3 loop spans 16 amino acids. CDR1 is MNHEY and CDR2 is SMNVEV in the germline V gene (reference sequence). This CDR3 is CASRYRTGPGSYEQYF. The CDR3 DNA reads TGTGCCAGCAGATACCGGACAGGGCCTGGCTCCTACGAGCAGTACTTC.

V usage is TRBV28 and J usage is TRBJ2-3; perhaps TRBD1 as D (5 bases). With 5 bases removed from V and 3 bases from J, the gap between germline ends came to 15 bases. The V gene's germline CDR1 is MDHEN and CDR2 SYDVKM. The CDR3 spans 15 residues. The CDR3 is CASSHRREGTDTQYF. In nucleotides, the CDR3 is TGTGCCAGCAGTCATCGCAGGGAAGGGACAGATACGCAGTATTTT.

This chain joins TRBV9 and TRBJ2-7; 14 nucleotides agree with TRBD2. Unmatched junction bases numbered 8, after V lost 3 bases and J lost 0 bases. The CDR3 has 18 residues. Germline CDR1 reads SGDLS; CDR2 reads YYNGEE. The CDR3 DNA sequence: TGTGCCAGCAGCGCGGGGACTAGCGGGAGACCCGACTCCTACGAGCAGTACTTC. It codes for CASSAGTSGRPDSYEQYF.

This clone was recorded only once. This rearrangement joins TRBV6-5 to TRBJ1-2; no clear D. CDR1 MNHEY and CDR2 SVGAGI come from the germline V gene. This CDR3 spans 13 amino acids. V was pared by 8 bases and J by 2 bases, with 12 bases between. CDR3: CASRMEGNYGYTF. The CDR3 DNA sequence: TGTGCCAGCCGGATGGAGGGAAACTATGGCTACACCTTC.